Here is one TCR beta chain with its context. What it recognizes is unknown. TCRdb keeps only in-frame clones here, not all; method: immunoSEQ multiplex PCR. The data show around 240,000 clones, 85% to 90% seen once. Germline trimming cut 2 bases from V and 9 bases from J; bases unmatched to any gene: 12. The CDR3 is 15 amino acids. Per the germline V gene, CDR1 is MNHEY and CDR2 is SVGEGT. As to treatment: roughly 20 received Ad26.COV2.S at low or high dose, single or two shots; roughly 5 received placebo; per-sample allocation not given. The investigators took samples on day 63 after the first vaccine or placebo injection. The data originate from a study of Ad26.COV2.S vaccination and SARS-CoV-2 variants. On the study more broadly: Into the muscle, Ad26.COV2.S was dosed once or twice, 56 days apart.

Study-level results: Overall T cell responses may have been underestimated by the analyses of TCR breadth and depth.

The starting material was peripheral blood, obtained in a trial of Ad26.COV2.S vaccine versus placebo. The receptor was derived from a person between 18 and 60 years old who received the Ad26.COV2.S COVID-19 vaccine or a placebo. The chain is built from TRBV6-2 or TRBV6-3 and TRBJ2-5; 7 bases are a match to TRBD1. The CDR3 loop is CASSYRQGGDPPQYF. For the CDR3, the DNA is TGTGCCAGCAGTTACCGTCAAGGGGGCGACCCCCCCCAGTACTTC.